This T cell receptor (beta chain) was found in a study of T cells in Graves' hyperthyroidism and ophthalmopathy. General study findings and limits: Most expanded thyroid clonotypes above 0.001 recurred in blood.

Exclusion criteria comprised uncontrolled infection, other autoimmune disease, pregnancy or lactation. This clonotype has only a few counts. Its specificity is unknown. RNA transcripts provided the source from which TCR beta CDR3 regions were amplified. HTBI primers drove first-round RT-PCR of the TCR CDR3. TCRdb used MiXCR to reprocess the multiplex PCR reads, holding one entry per CDR3 protein. The sample records a few hundred thousand distinct CDR3 sequences, about 15% being singletons. This CDR3 is 14 amino acids long. Trimming took off 4 bases at V and 5 bases at J, with 15 bases between the two ends. CDR1 MNHEY and CDR2 SVGEGT come from the germline V gene.

The gene calls are TRBV6-2 or TRBV6-3 and TRBJ2-7; no firm D call. The specimen sequenced was blood. This sequence was found in a woman in her thirties with Graves' ophthalmopathy. The CDR3 here is CASSSPGSLHEQYF. The DNA for the CDR3 is TGTGCCAGCAGTTCTCCGGGCTCACTCCACGAGCAGTACTTC.